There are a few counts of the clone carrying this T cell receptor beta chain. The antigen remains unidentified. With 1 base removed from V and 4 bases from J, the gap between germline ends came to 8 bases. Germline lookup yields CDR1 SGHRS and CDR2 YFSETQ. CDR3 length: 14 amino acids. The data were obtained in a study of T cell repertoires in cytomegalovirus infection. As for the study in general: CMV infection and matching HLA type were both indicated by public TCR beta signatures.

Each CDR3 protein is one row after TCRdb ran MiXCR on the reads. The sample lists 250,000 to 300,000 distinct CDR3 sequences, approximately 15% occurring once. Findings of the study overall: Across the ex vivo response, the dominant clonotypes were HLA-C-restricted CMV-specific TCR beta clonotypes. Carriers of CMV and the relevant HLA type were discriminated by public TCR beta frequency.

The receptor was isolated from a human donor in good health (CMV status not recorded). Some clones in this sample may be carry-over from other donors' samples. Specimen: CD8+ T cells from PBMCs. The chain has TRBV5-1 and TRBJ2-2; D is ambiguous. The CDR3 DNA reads TGCGCCAGCAGCTTGCGAAAATTCACCGGGGAGCTGTTTTTT. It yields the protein CASSLRKFTGELFF.